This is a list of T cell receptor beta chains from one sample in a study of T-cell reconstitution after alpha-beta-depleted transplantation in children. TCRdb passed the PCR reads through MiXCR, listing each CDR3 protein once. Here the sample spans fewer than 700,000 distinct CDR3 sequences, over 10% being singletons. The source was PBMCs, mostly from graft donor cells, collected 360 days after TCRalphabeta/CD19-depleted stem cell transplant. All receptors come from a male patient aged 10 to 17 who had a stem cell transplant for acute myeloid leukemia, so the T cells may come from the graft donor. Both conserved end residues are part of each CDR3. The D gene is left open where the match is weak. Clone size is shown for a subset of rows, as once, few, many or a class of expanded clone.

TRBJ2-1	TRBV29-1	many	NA	TGCAGCGTAAGGACAATGAATGAGCAGTTCTTC	CSVRTMNEQFF
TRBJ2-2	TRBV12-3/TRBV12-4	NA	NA	TGTGCCAGCAGTTTCCCCTCGACTTTCTACACCGGGGAGCTGTTTTTT	CASSFPSTFYTGELFF
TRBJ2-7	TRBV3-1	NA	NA	TGTGCCAGCAGCCTGAAGGGTTCGCAGTACTTC	CASSLKGSQYF
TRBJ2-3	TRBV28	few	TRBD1	TGTGCCAGCAGTCCGCGGGACAGGGGAGCAGATACGCAGTATTTT	CASSPRDRGADTQYF
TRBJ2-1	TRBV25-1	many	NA	TGTGCCAGCAGCGCCCAGGGCTACAATGAGCAGTTCTTC	CASSAQGYNEQFF
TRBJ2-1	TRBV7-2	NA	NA	TGTGCCGAGGGGGTTTCCTACAATGAGCAGTTCTTC	CAEGVSYNEQFF
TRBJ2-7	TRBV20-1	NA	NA	TGCAGTGCTAGACAAGTAGGGGTCTCCTACGAGCAGTACTTC	CSARQVGVSYEQYF
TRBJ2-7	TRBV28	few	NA	TGTGCCAGCGAAGCGGACGAGTACGAGCAGTACTTC	CASEADEYEQYF
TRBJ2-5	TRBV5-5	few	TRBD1	TGTGCCAGCAGCTTCCCGGACAGGGGGGATATTCAAGAGACCCAGTACTTC	CASSFPDRGDIQETQYF
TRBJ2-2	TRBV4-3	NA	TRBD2	TGCGCCAGCAGCCTTTCCTGGGGCGGGAGTCGCCGGAACACCGGGGAGCTGTTTTTT	CASSLSWGGSRRNTGELFF
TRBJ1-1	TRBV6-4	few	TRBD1	TGTGCCAGCAGCGACAGGGAGAACACTGAAGCTTTCTTT	CASSDRENTEAFF
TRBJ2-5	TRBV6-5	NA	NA	TGTGCCAGCAGTTACTCCAGGGGCCAAGAGACCCAGTACTTC	CASSYSRGQETQYF
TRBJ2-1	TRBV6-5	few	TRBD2	TGTGCCAGCAGTTACGAGACTAGCGGGCATGTGCAGTTCTTC	CASSYETSGHVQFF
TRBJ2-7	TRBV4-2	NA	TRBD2	TGTGCCAGCAGCCAGCTAGCGGGGCGTTACGAGCAGTACTTC	CASSQLAGRYEQYF
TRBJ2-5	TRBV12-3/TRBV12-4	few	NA	TGTGCCAGCACCCCACGACACTCCTGGAGGCAAGAGACCCAGTACTTC	CASTPRHSWRQETQYF
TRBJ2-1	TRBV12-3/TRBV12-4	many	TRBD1	TGTGCCAGCAGGTGGACAGGGTTTAATGAGCAGTTCTTC	CASRWTGFNEQFF
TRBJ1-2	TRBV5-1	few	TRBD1	TGCGCCAGCAGCCTTGAGGGACAGGGATACCATGGCTACACCTTC	CASSLEGQGYHGYTF
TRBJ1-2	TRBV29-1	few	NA	TGCAGCGTTGAAGATCGGGGGCCCTTACCTTATGGCTACACCTTC	CSVEDRGPLPYGYTF
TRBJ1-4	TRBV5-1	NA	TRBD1	TGCGCCAGCAGCCGAATACAGGGGACAAATGAAAAACTGTTTTTT	CASSRIQGTNEKLFF
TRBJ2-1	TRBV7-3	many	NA	TGTGCCAGCAGCTCCCAGGGGGAGCAGTTCTTC	CASSSQGEQFF
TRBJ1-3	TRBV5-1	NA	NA	TGCGCCAGCAGCTTGGCCATGGGGTCTCGTGCGGGCTTCTCTGGAAACACCATATATTTT	CASSLAMGSRAGFSGNTIYF
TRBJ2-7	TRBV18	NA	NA	TGTGCCAGCTCACTTAATGGACACCCCTACGAGCAGTACTTC	CASSLNGHPYEQYF
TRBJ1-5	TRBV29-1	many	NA	TGCAGCGTTGGGGAAATGAGCAATCAGCCCCAGCATTTT	CSVGEMSNQPQHF
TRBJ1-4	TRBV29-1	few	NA	TGCAGCGCGGCGAAAACTAATGAAAAACTGTTTTTT	CSAAKTNEKLFF
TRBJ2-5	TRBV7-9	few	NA	TGTGCCAGCGGAGGCCTAGGACAGCAAGAGACCCAGTACTTC	CASGGLGQQETQYF
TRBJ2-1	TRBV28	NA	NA	TGTGCCAGCAGTTCACGATGGCGGATTTCCTACAATGAGCAGTTCTTC	CASSSRWRISYNEQFF
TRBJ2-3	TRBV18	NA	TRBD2	TGTGCCAGCTCACCTCTAGCGGGGCTCTCGGATACGCAGTATTTT	CASSPLAGLSDTQYF
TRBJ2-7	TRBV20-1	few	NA	TGCAGTGCTAGGGACCCCCGCTTCTCCTACGAGCAGTACTTC	CSARDPRFSYEQYF
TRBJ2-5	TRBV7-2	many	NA	TGTGCCAGCAGCCTGAAAATCGGGGGTAAAGGGGGGACCCAGTACTTC	CASSLKIGGKGGTQYF
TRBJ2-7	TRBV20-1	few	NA	TGCAGTGCTAGCAGTCCAGGGAGAAGCCGGACCTACGAGCAGTACTTC	CSASSPGRSRTYEQYF
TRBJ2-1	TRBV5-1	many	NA	TGCGCCAGCAGCTCTCTGACAGATCGGGATGAGCAGTTCTTC	CASSSLTDRDEQFF
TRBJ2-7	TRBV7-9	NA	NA	TGTGCCAGCAGCTACGACTACTACGAGCAGTACTTC	CASSYDYYEQYF
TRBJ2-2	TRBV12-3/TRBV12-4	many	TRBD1	TGTGCCAGCGGGGGACAGGGGAACACCGGGGAGCTGTTTTTT	CASGGQGNTGELFF
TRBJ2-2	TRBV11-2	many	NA	TGTGCCAGCAGCTCAATCCAAAAGAGGACCGGGGAGCTGTTTTTT	CASSSIQKRTGELFF
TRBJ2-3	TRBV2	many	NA	TGTGCCAGCAGCTCGACTACTTCAGATACGCAGTATTTT	CASSSTTSDTQYF
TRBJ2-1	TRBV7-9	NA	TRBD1	TGTGCCAGCAGCTTAGGGACAGGGGTACAGTACAATGAGCAGTTCTTC	CASSLGTGVQYNEQFF
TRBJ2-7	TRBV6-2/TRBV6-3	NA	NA	TGTGCCAGCAGTTACTACCAGGGGGAGCAGTACTTC	CASSYYQGEQYF
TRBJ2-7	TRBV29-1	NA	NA	TGCAGCGTCTCAGAGGGAGCCTCCTACGAGCAGTACTTC	CSVSEGASYEQYF
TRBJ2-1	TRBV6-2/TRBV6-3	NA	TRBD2	TGTGCCAGCAGGACTAGCGGGAGTCACGGGGCGCAGTTCTTC	CASRTSGSHGAQFF
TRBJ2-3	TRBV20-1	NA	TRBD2	TGCAGTGCGTTACACAGCGGGAGCCCAGATACGCAGTATTTT	CSALHSGSPDTQYF
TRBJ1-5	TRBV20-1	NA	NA	TGCAGTGCCTGTCGGGCCCCGGGAGGCAATCAGCCCCAGCATTTT	CSACRAPGGNQPQHF
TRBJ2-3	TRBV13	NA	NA	TGTGCCAGCAGTTTACCCTCCCTCACGGATACGCAGTATTTT	CASSLPSLTDTQYF
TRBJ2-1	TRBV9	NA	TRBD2	TGTGCCAGCAGCTCGAGGGGGCGCGGGAGGGGTTACAATGAGCAGTTCTTC	CASSSRGRGRGYNEQFF
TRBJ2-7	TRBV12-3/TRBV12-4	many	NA	TGTGCCAGCAGCAGGGAGGCCTACGAGCAGTACTTC	CASSREAYEQYF
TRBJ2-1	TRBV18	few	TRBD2	TGTGCCAGCTCTCTACGACTAGCGGGAGAGTCAAATGAGCAGTTCTTC	CASSLRLAGESNEQFF
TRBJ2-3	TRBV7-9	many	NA	TGTGCCAGCGGGAGTACGCAGTATTTT	CASGSTQYF
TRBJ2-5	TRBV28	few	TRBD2	TGTGCCAGCAGCTCCGGGACTAGCGGGAGGGCCGCGGTAACAGAGACCCAGTACTTC	CASSSGTSGRAAVTETQYF
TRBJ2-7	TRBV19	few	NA	TGTGCCAGTAGTATAGCGGGATTCTCCTACGAGCAGTACTTC	CASSIAGFSYEQYF
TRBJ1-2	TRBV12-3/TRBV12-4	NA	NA	TGTGCCAGCAGTTTAGAAGGTCTCTATGGCTACACCTTC	CASSLEGLYGYTF
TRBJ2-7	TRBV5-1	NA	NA	TGCGCCAGCAGCTTGGATTACTTATTCTACGAGCAGTACTTC	CASSLDYLFYEQYF
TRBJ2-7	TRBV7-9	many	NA	TGTGCCAGCAGCCCATCGGGGAACGAGCAGTACTTC	CASSPSGNEQYF
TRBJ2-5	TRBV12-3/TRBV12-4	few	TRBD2	TGTGCCAGCAGTTTTGGGCTCGGGAGGGAAGAGACCCAGTACTTC	CASSFGLGREETQYF
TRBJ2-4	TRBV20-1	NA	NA	TGCAGTGCTAGAGATAGGGGGTGGGGGGTCTTTGCCAAAAACATTCAGTACTTC	CSARDRGWGVFAKNIQYF
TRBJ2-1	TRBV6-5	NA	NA	TGTGCCAGCAGTTACAGCCGGGCGTGGGCCAATGAGCAGTTCTTC	CASSYSRAWANEQFF
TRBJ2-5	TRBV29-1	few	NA	TGCAGCGTCACTGGGGTGGGGGGCAAAGAGACCCAGTACTTC	CSVTGVGGKETQYF
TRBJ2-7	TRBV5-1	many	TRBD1	TGCGCCAGCAGCTTTGGACAGGCCCTCTACGAGCAGTACTTC	CASSFGQALYEQYF
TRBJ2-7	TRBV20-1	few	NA	TGCAGTGCTAAGGTCTACGAGCAGTACTTC	CSAKVYEQYF
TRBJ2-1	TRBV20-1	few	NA	TGCAGTGCTAGTCCGGGACTGCTAAACAATGAGCAGTTCTTC	CSASPGLLNNEQFF
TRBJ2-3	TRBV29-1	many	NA	TGCAGCGTTGGGGTAGGGTCGGGCACAGATACGCAGTATTTT	CSVGVGSGTDTQYF
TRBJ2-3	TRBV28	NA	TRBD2	TGTGCCAGCAGCCTGACCCGCCGACTAGCGGGCACAGATACGCAGTATTTT	CASSLTRRLAGTDTQYF